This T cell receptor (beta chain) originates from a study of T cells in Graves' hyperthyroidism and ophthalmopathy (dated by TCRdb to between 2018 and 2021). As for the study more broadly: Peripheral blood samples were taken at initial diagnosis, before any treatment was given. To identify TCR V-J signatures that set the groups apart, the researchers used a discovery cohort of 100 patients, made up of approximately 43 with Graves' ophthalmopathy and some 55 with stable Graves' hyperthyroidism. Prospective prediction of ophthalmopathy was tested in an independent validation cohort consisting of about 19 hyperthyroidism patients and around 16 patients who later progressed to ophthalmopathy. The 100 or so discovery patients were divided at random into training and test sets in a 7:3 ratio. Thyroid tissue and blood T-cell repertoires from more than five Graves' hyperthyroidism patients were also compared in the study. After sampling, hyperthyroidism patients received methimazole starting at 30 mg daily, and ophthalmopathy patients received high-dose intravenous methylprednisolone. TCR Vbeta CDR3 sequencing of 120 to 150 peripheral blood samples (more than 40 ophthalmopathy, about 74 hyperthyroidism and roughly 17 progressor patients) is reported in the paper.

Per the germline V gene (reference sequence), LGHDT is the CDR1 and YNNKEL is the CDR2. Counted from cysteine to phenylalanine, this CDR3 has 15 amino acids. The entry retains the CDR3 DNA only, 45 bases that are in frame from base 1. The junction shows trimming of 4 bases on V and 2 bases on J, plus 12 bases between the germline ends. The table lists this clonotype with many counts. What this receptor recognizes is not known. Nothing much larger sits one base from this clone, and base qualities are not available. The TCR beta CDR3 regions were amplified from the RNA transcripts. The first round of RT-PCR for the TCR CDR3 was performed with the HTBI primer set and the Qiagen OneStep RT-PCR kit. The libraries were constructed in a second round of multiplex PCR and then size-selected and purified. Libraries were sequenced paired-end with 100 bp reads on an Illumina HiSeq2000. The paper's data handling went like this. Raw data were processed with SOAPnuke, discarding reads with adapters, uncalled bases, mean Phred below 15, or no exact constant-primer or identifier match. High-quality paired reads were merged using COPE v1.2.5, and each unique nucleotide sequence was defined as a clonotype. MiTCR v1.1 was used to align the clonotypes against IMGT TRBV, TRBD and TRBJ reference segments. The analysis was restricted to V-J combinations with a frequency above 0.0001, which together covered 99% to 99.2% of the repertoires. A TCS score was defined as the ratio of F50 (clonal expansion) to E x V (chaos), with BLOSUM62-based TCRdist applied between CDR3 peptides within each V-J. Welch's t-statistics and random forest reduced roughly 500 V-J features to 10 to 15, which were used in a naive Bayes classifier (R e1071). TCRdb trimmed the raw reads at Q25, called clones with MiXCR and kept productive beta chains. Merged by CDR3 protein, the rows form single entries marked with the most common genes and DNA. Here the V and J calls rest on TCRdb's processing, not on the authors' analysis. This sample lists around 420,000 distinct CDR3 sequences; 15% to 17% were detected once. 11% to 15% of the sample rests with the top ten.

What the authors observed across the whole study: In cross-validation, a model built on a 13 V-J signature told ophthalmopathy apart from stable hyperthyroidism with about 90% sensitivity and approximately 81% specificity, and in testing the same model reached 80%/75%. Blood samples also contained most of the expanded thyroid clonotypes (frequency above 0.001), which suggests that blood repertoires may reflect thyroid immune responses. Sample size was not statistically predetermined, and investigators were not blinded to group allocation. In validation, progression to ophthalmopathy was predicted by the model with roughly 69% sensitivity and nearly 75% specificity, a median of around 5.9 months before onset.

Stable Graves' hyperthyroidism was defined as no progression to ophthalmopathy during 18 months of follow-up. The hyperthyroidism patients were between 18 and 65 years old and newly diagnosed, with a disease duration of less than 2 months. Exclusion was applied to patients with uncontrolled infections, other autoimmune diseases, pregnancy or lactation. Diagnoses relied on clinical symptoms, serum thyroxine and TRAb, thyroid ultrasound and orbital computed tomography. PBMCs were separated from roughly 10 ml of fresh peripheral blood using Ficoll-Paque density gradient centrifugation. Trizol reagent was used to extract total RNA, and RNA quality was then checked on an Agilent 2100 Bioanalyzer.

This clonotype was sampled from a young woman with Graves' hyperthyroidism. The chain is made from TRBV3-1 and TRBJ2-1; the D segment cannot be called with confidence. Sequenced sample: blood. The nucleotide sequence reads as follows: TGTGCCAGCAGCCTCAGACTTTCCACCTACAATGAGCAGTTCTTC. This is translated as CASSLRLSTYNEQFF.